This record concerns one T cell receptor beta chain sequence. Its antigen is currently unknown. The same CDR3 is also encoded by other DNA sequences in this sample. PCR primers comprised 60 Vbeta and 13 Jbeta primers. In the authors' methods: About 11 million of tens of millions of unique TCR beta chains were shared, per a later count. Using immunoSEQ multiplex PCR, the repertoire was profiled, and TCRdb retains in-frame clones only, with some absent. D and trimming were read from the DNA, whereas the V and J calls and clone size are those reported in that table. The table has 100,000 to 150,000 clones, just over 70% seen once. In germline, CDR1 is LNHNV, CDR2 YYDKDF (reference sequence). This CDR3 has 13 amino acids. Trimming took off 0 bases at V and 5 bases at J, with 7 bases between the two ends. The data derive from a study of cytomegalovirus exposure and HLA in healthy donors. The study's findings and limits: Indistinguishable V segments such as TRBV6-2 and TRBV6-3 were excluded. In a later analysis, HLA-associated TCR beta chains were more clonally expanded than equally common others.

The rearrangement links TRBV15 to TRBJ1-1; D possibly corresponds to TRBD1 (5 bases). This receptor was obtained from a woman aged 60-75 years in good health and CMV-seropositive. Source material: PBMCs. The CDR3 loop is CATSRDRGTEAFF. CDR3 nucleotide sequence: TGTGCCACCAGCAGAGATCGGGGGACTGAAGCTTTCTTT.